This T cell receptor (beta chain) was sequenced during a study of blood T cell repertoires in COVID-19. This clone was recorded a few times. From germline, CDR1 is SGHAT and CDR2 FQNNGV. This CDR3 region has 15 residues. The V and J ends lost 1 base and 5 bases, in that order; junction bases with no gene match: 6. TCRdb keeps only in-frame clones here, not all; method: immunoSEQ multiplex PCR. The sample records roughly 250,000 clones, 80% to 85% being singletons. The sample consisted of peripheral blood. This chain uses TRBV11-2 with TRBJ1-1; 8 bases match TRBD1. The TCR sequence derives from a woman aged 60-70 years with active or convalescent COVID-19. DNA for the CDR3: TGTGCCAGCAGCTTAGGGTGGACAGGGTGGACTGAAGCTTTCTTT. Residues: CASSLGWTGWTEAFF.